This T cell receptor beta chain originates from a study of early T cells in non-severe SARS-CoV-2 infection. Attached unique molecular identifiers marked individual cDNA molecules. Via MiXCR, TCRdb re-called the 5' RACE reads, giving one row per CDR3 protein. Of 45,000 to 55,000 distinct CDR3 sequences in the sample, approximately 10% were seen once. This CDR3 has 15 amino acids. CDR1 KGHDR and CDR2 SFDVKD come from the germline V gene. The V and J ends lost 2 bases and 5 bases respectively, with 12 bases between them. In its sample, this clonotype was seen many times. The source of this sequence is an adult who was a healthcare worker with PCR-confirmed SARS-CoV-2 infection or an uninfected control (not recorded which). This chain connects TRBV24-1 to TRBJ2-1; D may correspond to TRBD1 or TRBD2 (5 bases each). Sequencing used whole blood. The CDR3 protein is CATSDYRDGHNEQFF. The CDR3 bases are TGTGCCACCAGTGATTACCGGGACGGCCACAATGAGCAGTTCTTC.